This is a list of T cell receptor beta chains from one sample in a study of T cell responses to AZD1222 COVID-19 vaccine. The repertoire was sequenced with immunoSEQ multiplex PCR; TCRdb's copy has only in-frame clones and lacks some. The table lists roughly 130,000 clones, about 90% of them singletons. Sample: peripheral blood, taken on day 0 of AZD1222 vaccination. The source is an adult in good health. Each CDR3 is given with its conserved first and last residue. A D gene is named only where the DNA matches it firmly. Clone size, where shown, is once, few, many, or a class for clones that have expanded.

TRBJ1-2,TRBV6-5,NA,NA,CASNPGTVTNYGYTF,TGTGCCAGCAACCCTGGGACGGTCACTAACTATGGCTACACCTTC
TRBJ2-7,TRBV10-1,NA,NA,CASSAQGTGEQYF,TGCGCCAGCAGTGCGCAGGGGACGGGCGAGCAGTACTTC
TRBJ2-5,TRBV12-3/TRBV12-4,NA,NA,CASSWDEETQYF,TGTGCCAGCAGTTGGGACGAAGAGACCCAGTACTTC
TRBJ2-7,TRBV6-1,NA,NA,CASSEAGGQPSYEQYF,TGTGCCAGCAGTGAAGCGGGGGGGCAGCCCTCCTACGAGCAGTACTTC
TRBJ1-6,TRBV11-2,NA,NA,CASRDRGFLIEALHF,TGTGCCAGCAGAGACCGGGGGTTTTTGATTGAAGCCCTCCACTTT
TRBJ1-3,TRBV28,few,NA,CASRWGVGVNTIYF,TGTGCCAGCAGATGGGGGGTTGGGGTAAACACCATATATTTT
TRBJ1-5,TRBV7-8,NA,TRBD1,CASSATTGGRYQPQHF,TGTGCCAGCAGCGCGACGACAGGGGGAAGGTATCAGCCCCAGCATTTT
TRBJ1-6,TRBV6-5,few,TRBD1,CASSTGTGGNSPLHF,TGTGCCAGCAGTACGGGGACAGGGGGAAATTCACCCCTCCACTTT
TRBJ1-4,TRBV6-1,NA,NA,CASSEDLGTATNEKLFF,TGTGCCAGCAGTGAAGATTTGGGGACCGCAACTAATGAAAAACTGTTTTTT
TRBJ1-1,TRBV6-5,NA,NA,CASSYTRRAEAFF,TGTGCCAGCAGCTACACCAGAAGAGCTGAAGCTTTCTTT
TRBJ2-7,TRBV7-9,NA,TRBD2,CASSLPGLAGDEQYF,TGTGCCAGCAGCCTGCCCGGACTAGCGGGAGACGAGCAGTACTTC
TRBJ2-1,TRBV6-2/TRBV6-3,few,TRBD1,CASSYRDRGVLGFNNEQFF,TGTGCCAGCAGTTACCGGGACAGGGGTGTGTTGGGATTCAACAATGAGCAGTTCTTC
TRBJ2-3,TRBV30,NA,NA,CAWSDDGRDTQYF,TGTGCCTGGAGTGACGACGGCCGGGATACGCAGTATTTT